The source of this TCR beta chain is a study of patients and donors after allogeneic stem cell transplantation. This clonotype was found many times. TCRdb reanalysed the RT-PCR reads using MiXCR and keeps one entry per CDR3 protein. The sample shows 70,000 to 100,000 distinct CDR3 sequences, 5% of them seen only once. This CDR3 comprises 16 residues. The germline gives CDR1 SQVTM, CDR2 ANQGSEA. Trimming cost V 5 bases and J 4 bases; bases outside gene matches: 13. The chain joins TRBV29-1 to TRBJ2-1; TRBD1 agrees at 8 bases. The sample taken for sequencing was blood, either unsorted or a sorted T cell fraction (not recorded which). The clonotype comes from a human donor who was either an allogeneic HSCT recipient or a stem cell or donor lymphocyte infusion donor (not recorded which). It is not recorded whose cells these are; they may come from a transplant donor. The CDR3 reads CSVYTGTGGRYNEQFF. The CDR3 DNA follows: TGCAGCGTTTACACAGGAACAGGGGGACGGTACAATGAGCAGTTCTTC.